Listed below are T cell receptor beta chains from one sample, sequenced in a study of T cell repertoires in aging, cancer and after chemotherapy. One entry per CDR3 protein results from TCRdb running MiXCR on the multiplex PCR reads. This sample has 8,000 or so distinct CDR3 sequences; 25% to 35% occur once, and the top ten carry roughly 3.5%. Sequencing used blood. Source of these receptors: a human donor in good health. Both conserved end residues are part of each CDR3. A D gene is named only where the DNA matches it firmly. Some rows have no size entry. The others give once, few or many, or a class for an expanded clone.

.	14	.	TRBJ2-3	TRBV6-4	CASGEGGPGDTQYF	TGTGCCAGCGGGGAGGGGGGCCCGGGAGATACGCAGTATTTT
TRBD1	16	.	TRBJ2-1	TRBV30	CAWSRAWTGVYNEQFF	TGTGCCTGGAGTAGGGCATGGACAGGGGTATACAATGAGCAGTTCTTC
TRBD1	18	few	TRBJ2-2	TRBV12-3/TRBV12-4	CASSLVWTGGRNTGELFF	TGTGCCAGCAGTTTAGTGTGGACAGGGGGTAGAAACACCGGGGAGCTGTTTTTT
TRBD1	13	.	TRBJ2-2	TRBV6-4	CASSTGDTKELFF	TGTGCCAGCAGTACAGGGGACACCAAGGAGCTGTTTTTT
.	15	.	TRBJ1-4	TRBV10-3	CAISDLAGGGEKLFF	TGTGCCATCAGTGATCTGGCGGGAGGTGGTGAAAAACTGTTTTTT
TRBD2	15	few	TRBJ2-3	TRBV6-4	CASSDVAGSTDTQYF	TGTGCCAGCAGTGACGTAGCGGGGAGCACAGATACGCAGTATTTT
.	12	.	TRBJ2-1	TRBV5-1	CASSVELDEQFF	TGCGCCAGCAGCGTAGAGTTGGATGAGCAGTTCTTC
TRBD2	14	.	TRBJ2-3	TRBV11-1	CASSAAGGADTQYF	TGTGCCAGCAGCGCAGCGGGGGGTGCAGATACGCAGTATTTT
TRBD2	15	.	TRBJ2-5	TRBV5-4	CASSFPGLAGETQYF	TGTGCCAGCAGCTTTCCGGGACTAGCGGGGGAGACCCAGTACTTC
TRBD1	13	few	TRBJ1-1	TRBV19	CASTRDRVSEAFF	TGTGCCAGTACCCGGGACAGAGTATCTGAAGCTTTCTTT
.	15	.	TRBJ1-2	TRBV29-1	CSVVGQGALSYGFTF	.
TRBD1	18	.	TRBJ1-5	TRBV6-5	CASSEGTGRPYSNQPQHF	TGTGCCAGCAGTGAGGGGACAGGGCGACCTTATAGCAATCAGCCCCAGCATTTT
.	17	few	TRBJ1-3	TRBV6-5	CASSTVVGRSSGNTIYF	TGTGCCAGCAGTACAGTGGTGGGCAGATCCTCTGGAAACACCATATATTTT
.	16	.	TRBJ1-2	TRBV5-4	CASSSTGFVTDYGYTF	TGTGCCAGCAGCAGTACGGGATTTGTGACGGACTATGGCTACACCTTC
.	14	.	TRBJ1-2	TRBV2	CASSGPANNYGYTF	TGTGCCAGCAGTGGGCCGGCTAATAACTATGGCTACACCTTC
TRBD1	16	few	TRBJ2-2	TRBV11-1	CASSRWTGGGTGELFF	TGTGCCAGCAGCCGATGGACAGGGGGCGGCACCGGGGAGCTGTTTTTT
.	13	.	TRBJ1-1	TRBV15	CATSRDRLGEAFF	TGTGCCACCAGCAGAGATCGGTTAGGGGAAGCTTTCTTT
TRBD1	18	.	TRBJ2-7	TRBV7-6	CASSHNRGSSDNSYEQYF	TGTGCCAGCAGTCACAACAGGGGCTCCTCCGACAACTCCTACGAGCAGTACTTC
.	13	few	TRBJ1-5	TRBV6-5	CASSSSGGQPQHF	TGTGCCAGCAGTTCAAGTGGTGGTCAGCCCCAGCATTTT
.	16	.	TRBJ1-5	TRBV4-3	CASSQLGGTFNQPQHF	TGTGCCAGCAGCCAATTGGGTGGCACCTTCAATCAGCCCCAGCATTTT
.	14	few	TRBJ2-4	TRBV19	CASGDFLAKNIQYF	TGTGCCAGTGGGGACTTTCTAGCCAAAAACATTCAGTACTTC
.	14	.	TRBJ1-5	TRBV5-4	CASREGFSNQPQHF	TGTGCCAGCAGGGAGGGGTTTAGCAATCAGCCCCAGCATTTT
TRBD1	14	few	TRBJ1-2	TRBV27	CASSLGTGLYGYTF	TGTGCCAGCAGTTTGGGGACAGGGCTCTATGGCTACACCTTC
.	17	.	TRBJ1-2	TRBV30	CAWSGGAENIRNYGYTF	TGTGCCTGGAGTGGGGGAGCAGAGAATATCAGGAACTATGGCTACACCTTC
TRBD1	14	.	TRBJ2-7	TRBV6-6	CASKVETGAYEQYF	TGTGCCAGCAAAGTAGAGACAGGGGCTTACGAGCAGTACTTC
.	14	.	TRBJ1-2	TRBV7-4	CASSPDATNYGYTF	TGTGCCAGCAGCCCGGACGCGACTAACTATGGCTACACCTTC
TRBD1	15	.	TRBJ1-2	TRBV18	CASSPTGTGGSGYTF	TGTGCCAGCTCACCGACCGGGACAGGGGGCAGTGGCTACACCTTC
TRBD1	15	few	TRBJ1-3	TRBV12-3/TRBV12-4	CASSLGRGLGNTIYF	TGTGCCAGCAGTTTAGGCAGGGGGCTTGGAAACACCATATATTTT
.	13	few	TRBJ1-1	TRBV15	CATSRVMYTEAFF	TGTGCCACCAGCAGAGTTATGTACACTGAAGCTTTCTTT
.	14	.	TRBJ2-2	TRBV10-3	CAISDRGNTGELFF	TGTGCCATCAGTGACAGGGGTAACACCGGGGAGCTGTTTTTT
TRBD1	15	few	TRBJ2-1	TRBV24-1	CATSRGQVFANEQFF	TGTGCCACCAGTAGGGGACAGGTGTTTGCCAATGAGCAGTTCTTC
.	15	.	TRBJ1-1	TRBV6-2/TRBV6-3	CASSHRGMGYTEAFF	TGTGCCAGCAGCCACAGAGGGATGGGGTACACTGAAGCTTTCTTT
.	14	few	TRBJ1-6	TRBV6-5	CASSRGGEGSPLHF	TGTGCCAGCAGTCGAGGGGGTGAAGGTTCACCCCTCCACTTT
.	13	.	TRBJ1-3	TRBV10-3	CATYPGAGNTIYF	TGTGCCACCTACCCAGGGGCTGGAAACACCATATATTTT
TRBD1	15	medium-sized	TRBJ2-1	TRBV6-6	CASSMGGQGINEQFF	TGTGCCAGCAGTATGGGAGGACAGGGCATTAATGAGCAGTTCTTC
.	15	few	TRBJ2-5	TRBV5-4	CASSLMGGDLETQYF	TGTGCCAGCAGCTTAATGGGCGGGGACTTGGAGACCCAGTACTTC
.	16	few	TRBJ1-3	TRBV12-3/TRBV12-4	CASTWGRGTSGNTIYF	TGTGCCAGCACCTGGGGGAGGGGAACCTCTGGAAACACCATATATTTT
.	14	.	TRBJ1-5	TRBV7-2	CASSRGPGNQPQHF	TGTGCCAGCAGCCGTGGACCCGGCAATCAGCCCCAGCATTTT
.	13	.	TRBJ1-3	TRBV12-3/TRBV12-4	CASSWGSGNTIYF	TGTGCCAGCAGTTGGGGCAGTGGAAACACCATATATTTT
TRBD1	16	few	TRBJ2-6	TRBV6-5	CASRIQGDSGANVLTF	TGTGCCAGCAGAATTCAGGGGGACTCTGGGGCCAACGTCCTGACTTTC
.	11	.	TRBJ1-2	TRBV7-9	CASRRDYGYTF	TGTGCCAGCCGCCGGGACTATGGCTACACCTTC
.	13	.	TRBJ1-5	TRBV12-3/TRBV12-4	CASSLGSNQPQHF	TGTGCCAGCAGTTTAGGTAGCAATCAGCCCCAGCATTTT
TRBD2	15	medium-sized	TRBJ2-1	TRBV6-2/TRBV6-3	CASSYGLAGYNEQFF	TGTGCCAGCAGTTACGGCCTAGCGGGCTACAATGAGCAGTTCTTC
.	14	.	TRBJ2-7	TRBV12-3/TRBV12-4	CASSLFMGRYEQYF	TGTGCCAGCAGTTTATTCATGGGGAGGTACGAGCAGTACTTC
.	17	.	TRBJ1-3	TRBV15	CATSRDLPASSGNTIYF	TGTGCCACCAGCAGAGATCTCCCAGCGAGCTCTGGAAACACCATATATTTT
TRBD1	13	few	TRBJ1-1	TRBV12-3/TRBV12-4	CASSSIEQGKAFF	TGTGCCAGCAGTTCCATAGAACAGGGGAAAGCTTTCTTT
.	13	.	TRBJ1-1	TRBV6-5	CASRKDANTEAFF	TGTGCCAGCAGGAAGGACGCGAACACTGAAGCTTTCTTT
TRBD2	17	.	TRBJ2-5	TRBV11-1	CASSSPRWRGGQETQYF	TGTGCCAGCAGCTCCCCTAGGTGGCGGGGGGGCCAAGAGACCCAGTACTTC
.	13	few	TRBJ1-2	TRBV6-6	CASSYELFYGYTF	TGTGCCAGCAGTTACGAGTTGTTCTATGGCTACACCTTC
.	14	medium-sized	TRBJ2-2	TRBV6-1	CASSQPQGDGELFF	TGTGCCAGCAGTCAACCACAGGGCGACGGGGAGCTGTTTTTT
TRBD2	12	medium-sized	TRBJ2-5	TRBV30	CAWGTNQETQYF	TGTGCCTGGGGGACTAACCAAGAGACCCAGTACTTC